This T cell receptor (beta chain) was observed in a study of blood T cell repertoires in COVID-19. The protocol was immunoSEQ multiplex PCR, while the TCRdb copy is restricted to in-frame clones and leaves out a portion. The data contain 150,000 or so clones, approximately 78% of them singletons. This clone was observed a handful of times. CDR1 SGHVS and CDR2 FQNEAQ come from the germline V gene. V gave up 2 bases and J gave up 4 bases, with 8 bases separating them. The CDR3 is made up of 14 amino acids. The genes are TRBV7-8 and TRBJ1-4, with D unclear. This TCR was sampled from a human donor with acute or convalescent COVID-19. The donor label of this sample is uncertain. Sequenced material: peripheral blood. In nucleotides, the CDR3 is TGTGCCAGCAGCTTAACGGGGTTTAATGAAAAACTGTTTTTT. Its translation is CASSLTGFNEKLFF.